This T cell receptor beta chain appears in the sequencing data of a study of T cell repertoires in cytomegalovirus infection. Whole-study context: Used in the study were CMV epitopes, some recently identified and HLA-C-restricted, others well-studied and HLA-B-restricted. It can be stated that public TCR beta signatures indicated CMV infection as well as a matching HLA type. Overall study results and limits: Across the ex vivo response, the dominant clonotypes were HLA-C-restricted CMV-specific TCR beta clonotypes.

V was clipped by 3 bases and J by 0 bases; unmatched bases: 6. Germline lookup yields CDR1 SGHTA and CDR2 FQGNSA. This CDR3 contains 17 residues. Each CDR3 protein gets one entry after TCRdb re-called the reads with MiXCR. Of approximately 590,000 distinct CDR3 sequences in the sample, about 39% were seen once. This clonotype was detected many times. No antigen is known for it. The sequencing here drew on cultured PBMCs, taken from culture after CMV antigen stimulation. This chain links TRBV7-2 with TRBJ2-3, with 10 bases lining up with TRBD2. This sequence was found in a human donor in good health (CMV status not recorded). Some clones in this sample may be carry-over from other donors' samples. The CDR3 DNA sequence: TGTGCCAGCAGCTTGCGGCTAGCGGGAGCCAGCACAGATACGCAGTATTTT. Protein product: CASSLRLAGASTDTQYF. Variable domain in full (rest from reference TRBV7-2 and TRBJ2-3): GAGVSQSPSNKVTEKGKDVELRCDPISGHTALYWYRQSLGQGLEFLIYFQGNSAPDKSGLPSDRFSAERTGGSVSTLTIQRTQQEDSAVYLCASSLRLAGASTDTQYFGPGTRLTVL.